This TCR beta chain is drawn from a study of response to subunit inactivated influenza vaccine. CDR1 and CDR2 (germline): SGHAT, FQNNGV. The CDR3 loop spans 17 amino acids. The V segment lost 4 bases and the J segment 5 bases; nucleotides outside the gene matches: 11. TCRdb reprocessed the RT-PCR reads via MiXCR and lists one record per CDR3 protein. This table has 650,000 to 850,000 distinct CDR3 sequences, 14% appearing once. The material sequenced was PBMCs from blood, taken around 14 days before vaccination. This TCR was recovered from a man aged 50 to 59 who received an inactivated influenza vaccine. The chain couples TRBV11-2 to TRBJ2-3; 11 bases line up with TRBD1. The CDR3 region has the DNA TGTGCCAGCAGCTCCGGCCGAGGACAGGGGGCTGGAGATACGCAGTATTTT. It translates to CASSSGRGQGAGDTQYF.